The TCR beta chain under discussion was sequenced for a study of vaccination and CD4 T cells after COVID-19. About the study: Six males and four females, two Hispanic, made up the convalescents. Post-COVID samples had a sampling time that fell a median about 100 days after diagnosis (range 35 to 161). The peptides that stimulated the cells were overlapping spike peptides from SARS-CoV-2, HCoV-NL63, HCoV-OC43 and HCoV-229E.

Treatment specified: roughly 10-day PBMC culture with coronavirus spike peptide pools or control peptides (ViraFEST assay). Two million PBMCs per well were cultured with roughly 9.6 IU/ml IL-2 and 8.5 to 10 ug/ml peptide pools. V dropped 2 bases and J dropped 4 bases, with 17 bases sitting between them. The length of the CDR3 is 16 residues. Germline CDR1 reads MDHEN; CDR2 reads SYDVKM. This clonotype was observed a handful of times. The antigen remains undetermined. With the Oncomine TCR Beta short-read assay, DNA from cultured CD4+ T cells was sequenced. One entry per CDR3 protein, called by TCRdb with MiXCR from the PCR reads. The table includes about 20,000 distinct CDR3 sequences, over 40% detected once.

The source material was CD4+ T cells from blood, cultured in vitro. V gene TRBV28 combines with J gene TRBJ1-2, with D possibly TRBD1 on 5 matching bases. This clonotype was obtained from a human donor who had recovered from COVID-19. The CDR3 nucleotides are TGTGCCAGCAGTTTAGATCCCGGGGCTTCTTTCTATGGCTACACCTTC. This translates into CASSLDPGASFYGYTF.